The 16 T cell receptor beta chains below were found in one sample sequenced in a study of CD8 T cells in Susac syndrome. RNA totalling about 0.5 to 1 ug underwent reverse transcription with random hexamers. TCRdb re-called the immunoSEQ multiplex PCR reads with MiXCR, one entry per CDR3 protein. The sample carries under 550,000 distinct CDR3 sequences, around 83% recorded once. Input material: CD8+ T cells from PBMCs. All receptors come from a human donor with multiple sclerosis.

The chain uses TRBV2 and TRBJ2-7, with D perhaps matching TRBD1 or TRBD2 (6 bases each). V was shortened by 8 bases and J by 6 bases, with 23 bases between the two germline ends. Germline V gene data show CDR1 as SNHLY and CDR2 as FYNNEI. CDR3 length equals 15 residues. The CDR3 region has the DNA TGTGCCAGCCGGCCTCCGGGGGCGGCGCCGCGCGAGCAGTACTTC. It codes for CASRPPGAAPREQYF.

The chain carries TRBV11-2 and TRBJ2-2, with D perhaps assigned TRBD1 or TRBD2 (6 bases each). This CDR3 region has 17 residues. Germline V lookup: CDR1 SGHAT, CDR2 FQNNGV. Trimming cost V 0 bases and J 5 bases, with 16 bases left between them. The CDR3: CASSLEQGRGGTGELFF. The CDR3 nucleotides read TGTGCCAGCAGCTTAGAACAGGGCAGGGGAGGAACCGGGGAGCTGTTTTTT.

The gene calls are TRBV13 and TRBJ1-2; 9 bases align to TRBD1. The CDR3 length is 15 residues. The germline gives CDR1 PRHDT, CDR2 FYEKMQ (reference sequence). After removal of 1 base from V and 10 bases from J, the junction contained 10 bases not matched to a gene. CDR3 DNA sequence: TGTGCCAGCAGCTTAGATGTCGGAGACAGGGGGGACTACACCTTC. This sequence encodes CASSLDVGDRGDYTF.

J is TRBJ2-1 and V is TRBV20-1; TRBD1 or TRBD2 may be the D gene (6 bases each). The V end was cut by 3 bases, the J end by 0 bases, with 18 bases between. Germline values: CDR1 DFQATT, CDR2 SNEGSKA (reference sequence). The CDR3 is 17 residues long. The CDR3 sequence is CSARAAGQDSSYNEQFF. In nucleotides, the CDR3 is TGCAGTGCTAGGGCGGCGGGACAAGATAGCTCCTACAATGAGCAGTTCTTC.

In DNA form, the CDR3 reads TGCAGCGTGCCCGTCGTCTCTAGGGGTTTCACTGAAGCTTTCTTT. Protein: CSVPVVSRGFTEAFF. The V and J genes are TRBV29-1 and TRBJ1-1, with D possibly matching TRBD1 (5 bases). The CDR3 covers 15 residues. Deletions cut 6 bases from V and 4 bases from J, with 21 bases between. Per the germline V gene, CDR1 is SQVTM and CDR2 is ANQGSEA.

The chain is built from TRBV4-1 and TRBJ2-2; unclear D gene. Trimming took off 0 bases at V and 5 bases at J, with 10 bases between the two ends. The CDR3 sequence is 15 residues long. CDR1 is MGHRA and CDR2 is YSYEKL in the germline V gene. The CDR3 DNA is TGCGCCAGCAGCCAAGAAAGTCATGAAACCGGGGAGCTGTTTTTT. It yields the protein CASSQESHETGELFF.

The genes are TRBV6-1 and TRBJ2-1; D uncertain. V dropped 3 bases and J dropped 6 bases, with 15 bases sitting between them. Germline-derived CDR1 and CDR2 are MNHNS and SASEGT. The CDR3 runs to 15 residues. The CDR3 reads CASSDGFDFSNEQFF. In DNA, the CDR3 is TGTGCCAGCAGTGATGGTTTCGACTTTTCCAATGAGCAGTTCTTC.

The chain is built from TRBV3-1 and TRBJ2-3; TRBD2 aligns across 8 bases. With V trimmed by 1 base and J by 2 bases, 8 bases remained unmatched. The germline V gene has CDR1 LGHDT and CDR2 YNNKEL (reference sequence). The CDR3 is made up of 17 amino acids. CDR3 protein: CASSQAFSGGVTDTQYF. The CDR3, as DNA: TGTGCCAGCAGCCAAGCTTTTTCGGGAGGGGTCACAGATACGCAGTATTTT.

The chain is built from TRBV10-3 and TRBJ2-3; 9 bases line up with TRBD1. V lost 4 bases, J lost 4 bases, and 3 bases stayed unmatched. Germline V gene sequence: CDR1 ENHRY, CDR2 SYGVKD. This CDR3 spans 14 amino acids. The CDR3 loop is CAISGGTGSDTQYF. The CDR3 DNA sequence: TGTGCCATCAGTGGGGGGACAGGGTCAGATACGCAGTATTTT.

This sequence joins TRBV27 and TRBJ2-1; 13 bases are a match to TRBD2. J lost 12 bases, V lost 6 bases, and 11 bases had no gene match. In germline, CDR1 is MNHEY, CDR2 SMNVEV (reference sequence). The CDR3 consists of 15 residues. CDR3 loop: CASSLWTSGSGGQFF. Here the CDR3 DNA reads TGTGCCAGCAGCCTGTGGACTAGCGGGAGTGGGGGGCAGTTCTTC.

This chain links TRBV20-1 with TRBJ2-3, with D perhaps TRBD2 (6 bases). The germline gives CDR1 DFQATT, CDR2 SNEGSKA (reference sequence). V lost 7 bases, J lost 3 bases, and 23 bases lay in between. The CDR3 length is 16 residues. The CDR3 DNA sequence: TGCAGTGGAAGAAGGCTAGCGAGAGTGGGTACAGATACGCAGTATTTT. The encoded protein is CSGRRLARVGTDTQYF.

The chain couples TRBV24-1 to TRBJ2-5, with D perhaps matching TRBD1 (5 bases). The DNA matches TRBJ2-1 better at its end, which makes the J call doubtful. The CDR3 loop spans 10 amino acids. From germline, CDR1 is KGHDR and CDR2 SFDVKD. This chain's CDR3 is CATPSGHQFF. CDR3 nucleotides: TGTGCCACCCCTTCAGGGCACCAGTTCTTC.

The V and J genes are TRBV20-1 and TRBJ2-1, with TRBD2 matching over 10 bases. J was trimmed by 2 bases and V by 0 bases; bases with no gene match: 10. Germline assignment: CDR1 DFQATT and CDR2 SNEGSKA (reference sequence). The CDR3 length is 18 residues. The CDR3 DNA follows: TGCAGTGCTAGAGATTTGCGGACTAGCGGTACCCCCTACAATGAGCAGTTCTTC. Its protein is CSARDLRTSGTPYNEQFF.

This clonotype was counted once. The chain has TRBV7-9 and TRBJ1-2; a possible D gene is TRBD1 (6 bases). The V end lost 5 bases, the J end lost 1 base, and 23 bases lay between the germline ends. CDR3 length equals 18 residues. Per the germline V gene, CDR1 is SEHNR and CDR2 is FQNEAQ (reference sequence). The CDR3 loop reads CASSGLRPDRSDNYGYTF. The CDR3 region has the DNA TGTGCCAGCAGCGGACTCCGGCCCGACAGGTCCGATAACTATGGCTACACCTTC.

The CDR3, as DNA: TGTGCCAGCAGTGAGGAAAGCTCTGGGGCCAACGTCCTGACTTTC. Its protein product is CASSEESSGANVLTF. The rearrangement joins TRBV6-1 to TRBJ2-6, with D unresolved. CDR1 is MNHNS, CDR2 SASEGT, per germline. The CDR3 has 15 residues. Trimming shortened V by 3 bases and J by 0 bases, and 6 bases separated the two germline ends.

The chain uses TRBV28 and TRBJ2-3; 9 bases match TRBD2. The length of the CDR3 is 18 residues. V gave up 2 bases and J gave up 2 bases; unmatched junction bases: 11. CDR1 MDHEN and CDR2 SYDVKM come from the germline V gene. The CDR3 protein is CASSLLPQLAGNTDTQYF. The CDR3 DNA reads TGTGCCAGCAGTTTACTCCCCCAGCTAGCGGGGAACACAGATACGCAGTATTTT. Full variable domain (remainder filled in from reference TRBV28 and TRBJ2-3): DVKVTQSSRYLVKRTGEKVFLECVQDMDHENMFWYRQDPGLGLRLIYFSYDVKMKEKGDIPEGYSVSREKKERFSLILESASTNQTSMYLCASSLLPQLAGNTDTQYFGPGTRLTVL.